These 25 T cell receptor beta chains came from one sample sequenced in a study of response to subunit inactivated influenza vaccine. TCRdb reprocessed the RT-PCR reads via MiXCR and lists one record per CDR3 protein. The sample shows hundreds of thousands of distinct CDR3 sequences, about 8% of them seen only once. Sequenced here: PBMCs from blood, sampled approximately 25 months after vaccination. The receptors derive from a man between 50 and 69 years old who received an inactivated influenza vaccine.

This clonotype was observed at least ten times. This chain links TRBV12-3 or TRBV12-4 with TRBJ2-3, with 16 bases aligning to TRBD2. Trimming took 6 bases from V and 0 from J; bases not matched to a gene: 3. The CDR3 has 17 amino acids. The CDR3 DNA sequence: TGTGCCAGCAGCTCGGGACTAGCGGGAGGGAGCACAGATACGCAGTATTTT. Translated, it gives CASSSGLAGGSTDTQYF.

This clonotype was counted a few times. The V call is TRBV11-2, the J call TRBJ1-6, with 8 nucleotides matching TRBD1. The CDR3 loop spans 17 amino acids. Germline V gene lookup returns CDR1 SGHAT and CDR2 FQNNGV. The ends lost 4 bases at V and 3 bases at J; junction bases unmatched: 8. DNA of the CDR3: TGTGCCAGCAGCTCATTATTGGGACAGGACTATAATTCACCCCTCCACTTT. This translates into CASSSLLGQDYNSPLHF.

The rearrangement links TRBV20-1 to TRBJ1-1; D not certain. The CDR3 sequence is 13 residues long. The ends were cut back, 5 bases at V and 4 bases at J, with 14 bases in the middle. The germline gives CDR1 DFQATT, CDR2 SNEGSKA (reference sequence). In nucleotides, the CDR3 is TGCAGTGCTCCGCCAGATGGCGGCACTGAAGCTTTCTTT. Protein: CSAPPDGGTEAFF.

This clonotype has only a few counts. The rearrangement joins TRBV20-1 to TRBJ2-7; 10 bases line up with TRBD2. Germline-derived CDR1 and CDR2 are DFQATT and SNEGSKA (reference sequence). There are 14 residues in the CDR3. With 5 bases clipped from V and 6 bases from J, the junction kept 10 bases outside the gene matches. The CDR3 DNA reads as TGCAGTGCTGCCTGGACTAGCGGAGGTCCCGAGCAGTACTTC. This encodes CSAAWTSGGPEQYF.

The CDR3 sequence: CASRQGRQNTEAFF. The CDR3 DNA reads as TGTGCCAGCCGGCAGGGGCGGCAAAACACTGAAGCTTTCTTT. The V and J genes are TRBV12-3 or TRBV12-4 and TRBJ1-1; a weak D match, TRBD1 (6 bases). V shed 8 bases and J shed 2 bases, with 15 bases lying between them. The CDR3 sequence is 14 residues long.

This clonotype was found a few times. The V and J genes are TRBV20-1 and TRBJ1-1; 10 bases are shared with TRBD1. V gave up 6 bases and J gave up 8 bases; unmatched junction bases: 9. This CDR3 has 13 amino acids. Germline V gene sequence: CDR1 DFQATT, CDR2 SNEGSKA (reference sequence). The chain's CDR3 is CSADPGTGVEAFF. The CDR3 coding sequence is TGCAGTGCAGACCCCGGGACAGGGGTCGAAGCTTTCTTT.

This clonotype has at least ten counts. The V call is TRBV2, the J call TRBJ2-2; 7 bases fit TRBD1. This CDR3 is built from 16 residues. Germline V gene sequence: CDR1 SNHLY, CDR2 FYNNEI. The ends lost 3 bases at V and 3 bases at J; junction bases unmatched: 7. The CDR3 coding sequence is TGTGCCAGCAGTGATTTGGGGGACAGCTACACCGGGGAGCTGTTTTTT. It codes for CASSDLGDSYTGELFF.

The chain couples TRBV7-9 to TRBJ2-2; 9 bases are shared with TRBD1. The V gene's germline CDR1 is SEHNR and CDR2 FQNEAQ (reference sequence). The CDR3 loop spans 14 amino acids. V lost 5 bases and J lost 4; bases outside the gene matches: 2. CDR3 coding DNA: TGTGCCAGCAGCGGGGGACAGGGCACCGGGGAGCTGTTTTTT. This codes for CASSGGQGTGELFF.

This clonotype was counted at least ten times. CDR3 sequence reads: CASSLQASYEQYF. In nucleotides, the CDR3 is TGTGCCAGCAGCTTACAGGCCTCCTACGAGCAGTACTTC. The chain joins TRBV12-3 or TRBV12-4 to TRBJ2-7; D is perhaps TRBD1 (5 bases). The CDR3 contains 13 residues. Trimming cost V 6 bases and J 0 bases, with 9 bases left between them.

CDR3 sequence reads: CSALLSGSLNEQYF. CDR3 bases: TGCAGTGCTCTTCTTAGCGGGAGTCTAAACGAGCAGTACTTC. This sequence joins TRBV20-1 and TRBJ2-7; 9 nucleotides agree with TRBD2. V lost 5 bases and J lost 5; bases outside the gene matches: 10. The germline CDR1 and CDR2 sequences are DFQATT and SNEGSKA (reference sequence). The CDR3 contains 14 residues.

A remark on this clonotype: A read error is possible here, since a much larger clone lies one base away. This chain links TRBV12-3 or TRBV12-4 with TRBJ2-4; weak D call: TRBD1 (6 bases). There are 15 residues in the CDR3. DNA for the CDR3: TGTGTCAGCAGCCCAGAGGACAGAGGCAAAAACATTCAGTACTTC. Amino acids: CVSSPEDRGKNIQYF.

This clonotype has a handful of counts. The chain is built from TRBV6-2 or TRBV6-3 and TRBJ2-3, with 10 bases matching TRBD1. The ends lost 6 bases at V and 6 bases at J; junction bases unmatched: 9. This CDR3 contains 15 residues. Germline CDR1 MNHEY, CDR2 SVGEGT. The CDR3 here is CASRTTGGPSDTQYF. In DNA form, the CDR3 reads TGTGCCAGCAGAACGACAGGGGGCCCCTCCGATACGCAGTATTTT.

This clonotype has more than one count but fewer than ten. This chain links TRBV5-6 with TRBJ2-5, with unresolved D. The CDR3 loop spans 14 amino acids. Germline V CDR1 and CDR2: SGHDT, YYEEEE. The germline V and J ends were trimmed by 3 bases and 4 bases, with 13 bases remaining between them. This chain's CDR3 is CASSSKTRRETQYF. CDR3 coding DNA: TGTGCCAGCAGCTCCAAGACACGTCGAGAGACCCAGTACTTC. The full variable domain, in which reference TRBV5-6 and TRBJ2-5 provide the parts outside the CDR3, is DAGVTQSPTHLIKTRGQQVTLRCSPKSGHDTVSWYQQALGQGPQFIFQYYEEEERQRGNFPDRFSGHQFPNYSSELNVNALLLGDSALYLCASSSKTRRETQYFGPGTRLLVL.

This chain joins TRBV10-2 and TRBJ2-2; 13 bases fit TRBD2. Germline CDR1 WSHSY, CDR2 SAAADI. The CDR3 spans 15 residues. The trim removed 8 bases at V and 7 bases at J, leaving 7 bases unmatched. The CDR3 bases are TGCGCCAGCGGAGGGACTAGCGGGGAAGGCGGGGAGCTGTTTTTT. Protein product: CASGGTSGEGGELFF.

Only a few counts were recorded for this clonotype. V and J are TRBV20-1 and TRBJ2-1, with 7 bases identical to TRBD1. V shed 3 bases, J shed 8 bases, and the junction held 10 bases outside the gene matches. The CDR3 runs 14 residues. Germline CDR1 and CDR2: DFQATT and SNEGSKA (reference sequence). In nucleotides, the CDR3 is TGCAGTGCTAGGCGTTCCAGGGACAGAGATGAGCAGTTCTTC. It encodes CSARRSRDRDEQFF.

In its sample, this clonotype was seen a few times. The chain has TRBV29-1 and TRBJ1-6; D is uncertain. This CDR3 spans 13 amino acids. V was pared by 4 bases and J by 6 bases, with 10 bases between. Germline V gene data show CDR1 as SQVTM and CDR2 as ANQGSEA. CDR3 sequence (DNA): TGCAGCGTTGGAACAGAGCCTAATTCACCCCTCCACTTT. Translation gives CSVGTEPNSPLHF.

The table lists this clonotype with a few counts. The V and J genes are TRBV7-6 and TRBJ2-3; maybe TRBD1 (6 bases). Trimming pared 1 base from V and 0 bases from J, leaving 11 bases between. This CDR3 has 16 residues. The germline CDR1 and CDR2 sequences are SGHVS and FNYEAQ. In DNA, the CDR3 is TGTGCCAGCAGCTTAGGTCAGGGGTATAGCACAGATACGCAGTATTTT. Translating it yields CASSLGQGYSTDTQYF.

The chain uses TRBV2 and TRBJ2-7; either TRBD1 or TRBD2 may supply D (5 bases each). Per germline, CDR1 SNHLY and CDR2 FYNNEI. The CDR3 runs to 12 residues. V was trimmed by 8 bases and J by 6 bases, leaving 14 bases between them. In nucleotides, the CDR3 is TGTGCCAGCGGCCGGGACCGCAGCGAGCAGTACTTC. It yields the protein CASGRDRSEQYF.

This clonotype has more than one count but fewer than ten. This chain's CDR3 is CASSSTEGAQDEQYF. The CDR3 coding sequence is TGTGCCAGCAGCTCTACCGAAGGGGCGCAGGACGAGCAGTACTTC. The gene calls are TRBV7-8 and TRBJ2-7; D perhaps matches TRBD1 (5 bases). Germline V gene sequence: CDR1 SGHVS, CDR2 FQNEAQ. The CDR3 runs to 15 residues. Deletions cut 4 bases from V and 5 bases from J, with 18 bases between.

The table lists this clonotype with many counts. This CDR3 reads CASRRPGPGELFF. In DNA, the CDR3 is TGTGCCAGCAGGCGACCCGGCCCCGGGGAGCTGTTTTTT. The chain links TRBV2 to TRBJ2-2; D uncertain. V dropped 6 bases and J dropped 6 bases, with 11 bases sitting between them. The V gene's germline CDR1 is SNHLY and CDR2 FYNNEI. The CDR3 runs 13 residues.

This clonotype occurred many times. The chain combines TRBV20-1 with TRBJ2-2; 8 nucleotides align to TRBD2. This CDR3 spans 13 amino acids. Trimming removed 6 bases from V and 9 bases from J; junction bases left unmatched: 9. The germline CDR1 and CDR2 sequences are DFQATT and SNEGSKA (reference sequence). CDR3 in amino acids: CSAAGTRTRELFF. DNA for the CDR3: TGCAGTGCCGCCGGGACTAGAACTCGGGAGCTGTTTTTT.

This clonotype was seen many times. The genes are TRBV12-3 or TRBV12-4 and TRBJ2-5; no definite D call. There are 13 residues in the CDR3. V lost 7 bases and J 4 bases, leaving 13 bases between the germline ends. The CDR3 region has the DNA TGTGCCAGCACCCCCGCGGTGGGAGAGACCCAGTACTTC. Amino acid sequence: CASTPAVGETQYF.

This clonotype came up a few times. The V gene is TRBV4-3, the J gene TRBJ1-1; D unclear. This CDR3 contains 16 residues. V lost 0 bases to trimming and J lost 0 bases, with 11 bases between them. Germline CDR1 LGHNA, CDR2 YSLEER. CDR3 in amino acids: CASSQDRVHLNTEAFF. Here the CDR3 DNA reads TGCGCCAGCAGCCAAGATAGGGTACACCTGAACACTGAAGCTTTCTTT.

This clonotype was picked up many times. This chain joins TRBV3-1 and TRBJ2-5; D perhaps matches TRBD1 (5 bases). The length of the CDR3 is 12 residues. The V end was cut by 6 bases, the J end by 8 bases, with 13 bases between. Germline CDR1 and CDR2: LGHDT and YNNKEL (reference sequence). The CDR3 is CASSLKQDTQYF. As DNA, the CDR3 is TGTGCCAGCAGTTTGAAACAGGATACCCAGTACTTC.

The sample holds a few counts of this clonotype. The rearrangement joins TRBV6-2 or TRBV6-3 to TRBJ2-1; possibly TRBD1 for D (8 bases). This CDR3 spans 15 amino acids. Germline V gene data show CDR1 as MNHEY and CDR2 as SVGEGT. V lost 2 bases, J lost 7 bases, and 15 bases lay in between. The CDR3 coding sequence is TGTGCCAGCAGTTACGTCACAGGGGGGGCTAATGAGCAGTTCTTC. Protein: CASSYVTGGANEQFF.